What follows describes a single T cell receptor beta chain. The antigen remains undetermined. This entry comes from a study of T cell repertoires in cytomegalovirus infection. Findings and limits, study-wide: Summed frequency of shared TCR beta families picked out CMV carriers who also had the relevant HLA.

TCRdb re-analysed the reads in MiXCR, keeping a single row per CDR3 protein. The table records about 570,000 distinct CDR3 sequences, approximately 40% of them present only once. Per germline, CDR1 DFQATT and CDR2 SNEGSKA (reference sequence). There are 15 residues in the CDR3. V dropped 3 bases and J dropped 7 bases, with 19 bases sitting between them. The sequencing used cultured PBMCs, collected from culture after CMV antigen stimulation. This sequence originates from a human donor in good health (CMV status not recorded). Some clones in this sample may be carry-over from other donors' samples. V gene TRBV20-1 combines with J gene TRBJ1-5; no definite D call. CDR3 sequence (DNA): TGCAGTGCTAGCCCCCGGACTGACTACCGACAGCCCCAGCATTTT. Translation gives CSASPRTDYRQPQHF.